This entry lists 8 T cell receptor beta chains sequenced from one sample in a study of T cell repertoires in cytomegalovirus infection (dated by TCRdb to between 2019 and 2020). Instrument on record: Illumina HiSeq 1500. The public sequencing data were trimmed at Q25 with fastp and processed into clonotypes with MiXCR by TCRdb, which kept only in-frame beta chains. Each entry is one CDR3 protein sequence, shown with its most common DNA and genes. A total of hundreds of thousands of distinct CDR3 sequences appear in this sample, about a third of them only once. 2.8% of the sample rests with the top ten. Input material: PBMCs. The receptors were sampled from a human donor in good health (CMV status not recorded). Some clones in this sample may be carry-over from other donors' samples.

This clonotype was counted a few times. The genes are TRBV6-5 and TRBJ2-1, with D perhaps given as TRBD1 or TRBD2 (5 bases each). CDR3 size: 16 residues. Between the trimmed V and J ends, which lost 2 bases and 4 bases, there was a span of 15 bases. CDR1 is MNHEY and CDR2 is SVGAGI in the germline V gene. CDR3 bases: TGTGCCAGCAGTTACGGTTCCAGGGCGGGTTACAATGAGCAGTTCTTC. Protein sequence: CASSYGSRAGYNEQFF.

This clonotype occurred a few times. The chain is built from TRBV11-2 and TRBJ1-1; unclear D gene. The CDR3 runs to 12 residues. Per the germline V gene, CDR1 is SGHAT and CDR2 is FQNNGV. The germline V and J ends were trimmed by 7 bases and 3 bases, with 9 bases remaining between them. CDR3 region: CASTYSDTEAFF. The CDR3 bases are TGTGCCAGCACCTACTCGGACACTGAAGCTTTCTTT. Together with reference TRBV11-2 and TRBJ1-1, the CDR3 gives the full variable domain: EAGVAQSPRYKIIEKRQSVAFWCNPISGHATLYWYQQILGQGPKLLIQFQNNGVVDDSQLPKDRFSAERLKGVDSTLKIQPAKLEDSAVYLCASTYSDTEAFFGQGTRLTVV.

CDR3 loop: CASSEAQQAQYF. The CDR3 DNA follows: TGTGCCAGCAGTGAAGCCCAGCAGGCCCAGTACTTC. The rearrangement links TRBV6-1 to TRBJ2-5; no firm D call. This CDR3 contains 12 residues. CDR1 MNHNS and CDR2 SASEGT come from the germline V gene. Trimming took 0 bases from V and 9 from J, leaving 8 bases between them.

As for this clonotype: One end of the junction is discordant with germline, which a read error may explain. V is TRBV12-3 or TRBV12-4 and J is TRBJ2-1; D is possibly TRBD2 (7 bases). This CDR3 spans 14 amino acids. The chain's CDR3 is CVSRFGGGGNEQFF. The CDR3 DNA reads as TGTGTCAGCAGGTTCGGCGGGGGCGGTAATGAGCAGTTCTTC.

This clonotype was recorded a few times. The chain carries TRBV6-5 and TRBJ2-3; 8 nucleotides match TRBD1. The CDR3 sequence is 16 residues long. From germline, CDR1 is MNHEY and CDR2 SVGAGI. V shed 6 bases and J 5 bases; nucleotides not matched to a gene: 13. The CDR3 here is CASSLSLTGGVDTQYF. The DNA for the CDR3 is TGTGCCAGCAGCTTATCCCTTACAGGGGGAGTAGATACGCAGTATTTT.

The rearrangement joins TRBV18 to TRBJ2-7, with D unclear. CDR1 and CDR2 (germline): KGHSH, LQKENI. V shed 3 bases and J shed 5 bases, with 11 bases lying between them. This CDR3 has 13 residues. Written as DNA, the CDR3 is TGTGCCAGCTCACCGCGAACCAGCCACGAGCAGTACTTC. This gives the protein CASSPRTSHEQYF. Using reference TRBV18 and TRBJ2-7 for the parts outside the CDR3, the full variable domain is NAGVMQNPRHLVRRRGQEARLRCSPMKGHSHVYWYRQLPEEGLKFMVYLQKENIIDESGMPKERFSAEFPKEGPSILRIQQVVRGDSAAYFCASSPRTSHEQYFGPGTRLTVT.

The J gene is TRBJ2-5, the V gene TRBV28; 9 bases are a match to TRBD1. The CDR3 covers 16 residues. With V trimmed by 3 bases and J by 4 bases, 9 bases remained unmatched. Germline CDR1 reads MDHEN; CDR2 reads SYDVKM. Written as DNA, the CDR3 is TGTGCCAGCAGTTTTCTAGGGGGACAGGGTACAGAGACCCAGTACTTC. Amino acids: CASSFLGGQGTETQYF.

V and J are TRBV10-3 and TRBJ2-7; D possibly corresponds to TRBD2 (6 bases). Germline V CDR1 and CDR2: ENHRY, SYGVKD. V was cut by 0 bases and J by 2 bases, with 14 bases left in between. This CDR3 has 16 amino acids. As DNA, the CDR3 is TGTGCCATCAGTGAGTCGGGGGGAACTAGCCCCTACGAGCAGTACTTC. Amino acids: CAISESGGTSPYEQYF.